This is a list of T cell receptor beta chains from one sample in a study of blood T cell repertoires in COVID-19. The table came from immunoSEQ multiplex PCR; TCRdb's copy has only in-frame clones and leaves some out. The sample shows 250,000 or so clones, under 95% of them seen only once. Sequencing was done on a sample of PBMCs or T cells enriched from blood (not recorded which). The receptors stem from a man between 35 and 55 years old who had been exposed to COVID-19. Both conserved end residues are part of each CDR3. Fields, in order: clone size, J gene, D gene, V gene, CDR3 protein, CDR3 DNA. D genes are given only for firm matches. A clone size is listed for some rows: how often the clone was seen (once, few, many), or a class if it is expanded.

abundance: -; j_gene: TRBJ1-1; d_gene: -; v_gene: TRBV11-2; CDR3aa: CASSLGGGMEAFF; CDR3nt: TGTGCCAGCAGCTTAGGAGGGGGTATGGAAGCTTTCTTT
abundance: -; j_gene: TRBJ2-1; d_gene: TRBD2; v_gene: TRBV28; CDR3aa: CASSPGRENEQFF; CDR3nt: TGTGCCAGCAGTCCCGGGAGGGAAAATGAGCAGTTCTTC
abundance: -; j_gene: TRBJ1-1; d_gene: -; v_gene: TRBV12-3/TRBV12-4; CDR3aa: CASSPRTEAFF; CDR3nt: TGTGCCAGCAGTCCCCGCACTGAAGCTTTCTTT
abundance: once; j_gene: TRBJ1-2; d_gene: TRBD1; v_gene: TRBV9; CDR3aa: CASSDGDSTTNYGYTF; CDR3nt: TGTGCCAGCAGCGATGGGGACAGCACCACTAACTATGGCTACACCTTC
abundance: -; j_gene: TRBJ1-5; d_gene: -; v_gene: TRBV19; CDR3aa: CASSMSVNQPQHF; CDR3nt: TGTGCCAGTAGTATGTCGGTTAATCAGCCCCAGCATTTT
abundance: -; j_gene: TRBJ2-3; d_gene: TRBD2; v_gene: TRBV5-1; CDR3aa: CASSSRTSGTDTQYF; CDR3nt: TGCGCCAGCAGCTCCAGGACTAGCGGCACAGATACGCAGTATTTT
abundance: -; j_gene: TRBJ2-7; d_gene: TRBD1; v_gene: TRBV11-3; CDR3aa: CASSLIVDRGYEQYF; CDR3nt: TGTGCCAGCAGCTTAATAGTCGACAGGGGTTACGAGCAGTACTTC
abundance: -; j_gene: TRBJ1-5; d_gene: TRBD1; v_gene: TRBV2; CDR3aa: CASSGTEGQPQHF; CDR3nt: TGTGCCAGCAGCGGGACAGAGGGACAGCCCCAGCATTTT
abundance: few; j_gene: TRBJ1-1; d_gene: -; v_gene: TRBV19; CDR3aa: CASSITRGNTEAFF; CDR3nt: TGTGCCAGTAGCATCACAAGGGGGAACACTGAAGCTTTCTTT
abundance: -; j_gene: TRBJ2-5; d_gene: -; v_gene: TRBV9; CDR3aa: CASSVAPQGETQYF; CDR3nt: TGTGCCAGCAGCGTAGCTCCCCAGGGAGAGACCCAGTACTTC
abundance: -; j_gene: TRBJ2-2; d_gene: TRBD2; v_gene: TRBV7-9; CDR3aa: CASSSLAGWAGELFF; CDR3nt: TGTGCCAGCAGCTCTCTAGCGGGATGGGCCGGGGAGCTGTTTTTT
abundance: once; j_gene: TRBJ2-7; d_gene: -; v_gene: TRBV30; CDR3aa: CACGGTYEQYF; CDR3nt: TGTGCCTGCGGCGGTACCTACGAGCAGTACTTC
abundance: -; j_gene: TRBJ1-2; d_gene: -; v_gene: TRBV28; CDR3aa: CASSTHLSGGDGYTF; CDR3nt: TGTGCCAGCAGTACCCACCTAAGCGGAGGGGACGGCTACACCTTC
abundance: -; j_gene: TRBJ2-3; d_gene: -; v_gene: TRBV5-1; CDR3aa: CASSLAQGSTDTQYF; CDR3nt: TGCGCCAGCAGCTTGGCGCAGGGTAGCACAGATACGCAGTATTTT
abundance: -; j_gene: TRBJ2-1; d_gene: TRBD2; v_gene: TRBV4-1; CDR3aa: CASSQDVAGSYNEQFF; CDR3nt: TGCGCCAGCAGCCAAGATGTAGCGGGCTCCTACAATGAGCAGTTCTTC
abundance: -; j_gene: TRBJ2-3; d_gene: TRBD2; v_gene: TRBV28; CDR3aa: CASSLSGGGPDTQYF; CDR3nt: TGTGCCAGCAGTTTAAGCGGGGGGGGGCCAGATACGCAGTATTTT
abundance: -; j_gene: TRBJ1-1; d_gene: TRBD1; v_gene: TRBV19; CDR3aa: CASSWQGVEAFF; CDR3nt: TGTGCCAGTAGTTGGCAGGGGGTAGAGGCTTTCTTT
abundance: -; j_gene: TRBJ1-3; d_gene: -; v_gene: TRBV5-1; CDR3aa: CASSLAGGHGNTIYF; CDR3nt: TGCGCCAGCAGCTTGGCCGGGGGGCACGGAAACACCATATATTTT
abundance: once; j_gene: TRBJ2-2; d_gene: TRBD1; v_gene: TRBV27; CDR3aa: CASSLGQGVTGELFF; CDR3nt: TGTGCCAGCAGTTTAGGCCAGGGGGTCACCGGGGAGCTGTTTTTT
abundance: -; j_gene: TRBJ1-2; d_gene: TRBD1; v_gene: TRBV9; CDR3aa: CASSATGGALALYGYTF; CDR3nt: TGTGCCAGCAGCGCCACAGGGGGCGCTTTGGCCCTCTATGGCTACACCTTC
abundance: -; j_gene: TRBJ1-6; d_gene: -; v_gene: TRBV19; CDR3aa: CASSIDTSSPLHF; CDR3nt: TGTGCCAGTAGTATAGACACGAGTTCACCCCTCCACTTT
abundance: -; j_gene: TRBJ1-6; d_gene: -; v_gene: TRBV27; CDR3aa: CASSPDSSYNSPLHF; CDR3nt: TGTGCCAGCAGCCCGGACAGCTCCTATAATTCACCCCTCCACTTT
abundance: -; j_gene: TRBJ2-7; d_gene: TRBD1; v_gene: TRBV2; CDR3aa: CASRQGELNEQYF; CDR3nt: TGTGCCAGCAGGCAGGGGGAGTTGAACGAGCAGTACTTC
abundance: -; j_gene: TRBJ1-5; d_gene: -; v_gene: TRBV5-6; CDR3aa: CASSSLGQPQHF; CDR3nt: TGTGCCAGCAGCTCCCTAGGTCAGCCCCAGCATTTT
abundance: -; j_gene: TRBJ1-2; d_gene: TRBD1; v_gene: TRBV2; CDR3aa: CASSEYGTGAGYGYTF; CDR3nt: TGTGCCAGCAGTGAATACGGGACAGGGGCGGGGTATGGCTACACCTTC
abundance: -; j_gene: TRBJ2-7; d_gene: TRBD1; v_gene: TRBV7-9; CDR3aa: CASSQTGDSYEQYF; CDR3nt: TGTGCCAGCAGCCAAACAGGGGACTCCTACGAGCAGTACTTC
abundance: -; j_gene: TRBJ2-1; d_gene: TRBD2; v_gene: TRBV2; CDR3aa: CASRGLAEINEQFF; CDR3nt: TGTGCCAGCAGGGGACTAGCGGAGATCAATGAGCAGTTCTTC
abundance: -; j_gene: TRBJ2-3; d_gene: TRBD2; v_gene: TRBV5-4; CDR3aa: CASSSGTSWSSTDTQYF; CDR3nt: TGTGCCAGCAGCTCGGGGACTAGCTGGTCTAGCACAGATACGCAGTATTTT
abundance: -; j_gene: TRBJ2-5; d_gene: -; v_gene: TRBV5-1; CDR3aa: CASSPSKGAGETQYF; CDR3nt: TGCGCCAGCAGCCCCTCCAAAGGGGCGGGGGAGACCCAGTACTTC
abundance: -; j_gene: TRBJ2-1; d_gene: -; v_gene: TRBV29-1; CDR3aa: CSVDEQYNEQFF; CDR3nt: TGCAGCGTCGATGAACAGTACAATGAGCAGTTCTTC
abundance: -; j_gene: TRBJ1-5; d_gene: -; v_gene: TRBV30; CDR3aa: CAWSQDNQPQHF; CDR3nt: TGTGCCTGGAGCCAGGACAATCAGCCCCAGCATTTT
abundance: -; j_gene: TRBJ1-1; d_gene: -; v_gene: TRBV11-2; CDR3aa: CASSLGAGEAFF; CDR3nt: TGTGCCAGCAGCTTAGGGGCAGGTGAAGCTTTCTTT
abundance: -; j_gene: TRBJ1-5; d_gene: -; v_gene: TRBV27; CDR3aa: CASSLQGQPQHF; CDR3nt: TGTGCCAGCAGTTTACAGGGTCAGCCCCAGCATTTT
abundance: -; j_gene: TRBJ2-5; d_gene: TRBD2; v_gene: TRBV28; CDR3aa: CASSPYGTSEVGETQYF; CDR3nt: TGTGCCAGCAGTCCCTATGGGACTAGCGAGGTCGGGGAGACCCAGTACTTC
abundance: -; j_gene: TRBJ2-7; d_gene: TRBD1; v_gene: TRBV19; CDR3aa: CASGPGQGPYEQYF; CDR3nt: TGTGCCAGTGGACCGGGACAGGGGCCCTACGAGCAGTACTTC
abundance: -; j_gene: TRBJ1-2; d_gene: -; v_gene: TRBV29-1; CDR3aa: CSVDEAYGYTF; CDR3nt: TGCAGCGTTGATGAGGCCTATGGCTACACCTTC
abundance: -; j_gene: TRBJ1-2; d_gene: -; v_gene: TRBV3-1/TRBV3-2; CDR3aa: CASSPYREGGYTF; CDR3nt: TGTGCCAGCAGCCCCTACAGGGAGGGTGGCTACACCTTC
abundance: -; j_gene: TRBJ2-3; d_gene: -; v_gene: TRBV12-3/TRBV12-4; CDR3aa: CASGGQVTQYF; CDR3nt: TGTGCCAGCGGGGGCCAGGTTACGCAGTATTTT
abundance: -; j_gene: TRBJ2-1; d_gene: -; v_gene: TRBV21-1; CDR3aa: CASSKVFLLRTSGSLDYNEQFF; CDR3nt: TGTGCCAGCAGCAAAGTCTTTTTACTGCGGACTAGCGGGAGCTTGGACTACAATGAGCAGTTCTTC
abundance: -; j_gene: TRBJ1-2; d_gene: TRBD1; v_gene: TRBV29-1; CDR3aa: CSVSGTGGYTF; CDR3nt: TGCAGCGTTTCCGGGACAGGCGGCTACACCTTC
abundance: -; j_gene: TRBJ2-5; d_gene: TRBD2; v_gene: TRBV4-1; CDR3aa: CASSQVLAIPQETQYF; CDR3nt: TGCGCCAGCAGCCAAGTACTAGCGATCCCACAAGAGACCCAGTACTTC
abundance: -; j_gene: TRBJ1-3; d_gene: -; v_gene: TRBV7-2; CDR3aa: CASSLRSGDGNTIYF; CDR3nt: TGTGCCAGCAGCTTAAGATCAGGGGACGGAAACACCATATATTTT
abundance: -; j_gene: TRBJ1-5; d_gene: TRBD1; v_gene: TRBV12-5; CDR3aa: CASGLGTGTGNQPQHF; CDR3nt: TGTGCTAGTGGTTTGGGAACCGGGACAGGCAATCAGCCCCAGCATTTT
abundance: once; j_gene: TRBJ2-1; d_gene: -; v_gene: TRBV7-9; CDR3aa: CASSPRDSLYNEQFF; CDR3nt: TGTGCCAGCAGCCCTCGGGACTCCTTGTACAATGAGCAGTTCTTC
abundance: -; j_gene: TRBJ2-1; d_gene: TRBD2; v_gene: TRBV29-1; CDR3aa: CSVRAGGNNEQFF; CDR3nt: TGCAGCGTTAGAGCGGGAGGGAATAATGAGCAGTTCTTC
abundance: -; j_gene: TRBJ1-1; d_gene: -; v_gene: TRBV27; CDR3aa: CASTERGADTEAFF; CDR3nt: TGTGCCAGCACAGAAAGGGGTGCAGACACTGAAGCTTTCTTT